What follows are 27 T cell receptor beta chains derived from one specimen sequenced in a study of blood T cell repertoires in COVID-19. Assay: immunoSEQ multiplex PCR; the TCRdb copy retains only in-frame clones and omits some. This sample carries about 410,000 clones, about 88% of them seen once, and the ten largest clones take under 2%. Sample: peripheral blood. Receptor source: a woman in her 40s with COVID-19, enrolled during active disease.

As to this clone: A junction boundary mismatches the germline segment, possibly from a read error. The rearrangement uses TRBV29-1 and TRBJ2-7; the match to TRBD1 covers 9 bases. The length of the CDR3 is 14 residues. CDR1 is SQVTM, CDR2 ANQGSEA, per germline. The CDR3 loop reads CSVAGGQGSYEQYF. For the CDR3, the DNA is TGCAGCGTTGCGGGGGGACAGGGTTCCTACGAACAGTACTTC.

Of note for this clone: Other DNA sequences within the sample encode an identical CDR3. The chain links TRBV19 to TRBJ2-1, with D unresolved. Trimming shortened V by 7 bases and J by 4 bases, and 5 bases separated the two germline ends. Germline V gene lookup returns CDR1 LNHDA and CDR2 SQIVND (reference sequence). This CDR3 comprises 11 residues. This chain's CDR3 is CASTGYNEQFF. DNA of the CDR3: TGTGCCAGTACCGGGTACAATGAGCAGTTCTTC.

This clone was counted only a few times. The chain carries TRBV11-2 and TRBJ1-1; D perhaps matches TRBD1 (5 bases). V was shortened by 1 base and J by 1 base, with 16 bases between the two germline ends. The CDR3 loop spans 17 amino acids. CDR1 and CDR2 (germline): SGHAT, FQNNGV. The CDR3 region has the DNA TGTGCCAGCAGCTTAGGACTGGGGCTGGGGAAGAACACTGAAGCTTTCTTT. This translates into CASSLGLGLGKNTEAFF.

This chain connects TRBV27 to TRBJ1-2; D might be TRBD1 (6 bases). CDR3 size: 21 residues. CDR1 and CDR2 from the germline V gene are MNHEY and SMNVEV (reference sequence). V was shortened by 2 bases and J by 1 base, with 29 bases between the two germline ends. The CDR3 sequence: CASSLRGSRGPADIVNYGYTF. In nucleotides, the CDR3 is TGTGCCAGCAGTTTAAGGGGGTCCCGGGGCCCGGCTGACATCGTTAACTATGGCTACACCTTC.

The chain employs TRBV20-1 and TRBJ1-2, with D unresolved. The CDR3 totals 8 residues. CDR1 is DFQATT, CDR2 SNEGSKA, per germline (reference sequence). CDR3 sequence reads: CSFYGYTF. CDR3 sequence (DNA): TGCAGCTTCTATGGCTACACCTTC.

This chain uses TRBV19 with TRBJ1-5; TRBD1 matches 7 bases. The CDR3 is 16 residues long. Germline V gene lookup returns CDR1 LNHDA and CDR2 SQIVND (reference sequence). The V segment lost 3 bases and the J segment 2 bases; nucleotides outside the gene matches: 7. As DNA, the CDR3 is TGTGCCAGTAGTATCCCGTACAGGGGAGGCAATCAGCCCCAGCATTTT. This codes for CASSIPYRGGNQPQHF. The full variable domain, in which reference TRBV19 and TRBJ1-5 provide the parts outside the CDR3, is DGGITQSPKYLFRKEGQNVTLSCEQNLNHDAMYWYRQDPGQGLRLIYYSQIVNDFQKGDIAEGYSVSREKKESFPLTVTSAQKNPTAFYLCASSIPYRGGNQPQHFGDGTRLSIL.

V usage is TRBV7-2 and J usage is TRBJ1-2, with D perhaps matching TRBD1 (5 bases). The CDR3 totals 17 residues. V was clipped by 0 bases and J by 5 bases, with 19 bases between them. Germline-derived CDR1 and CDR2 are SGHTA and FQGNSA. CDR3 sequence: CASSLAHWGEGLYGYTF. The CDR3 nucleotides are TGTGCCAGCAGCTTAGCCCATTGGGGGGAAGGACTTTATGGCTACACCTTC.

The chain links TRBV5-1 to TRBJ1-2; unclear D gene. The germline CDR1 and CDR2 sequences are SGHRS and YFSETQ. V was pared by 4 bases and J by 6 bases, with 13 bases between. The CDR3 length is 13 residues. The CDR3 loop is CASSLGVKDGYTF. The DNA of the CDR3 is TGCGCCAGCAGCCTCGGGGTCAAGGATGGCTACACCTTC.

The chain joins TRBV18 to TRBJ2-1; TRBD2 matches 8 bases. The J segment lost 4 bases and the V segment lost 4 bases, leaving 12 bases of the junction unmatched. Germline CDR1 and CDR2: KGHSH and LQKENI. CDR3 length: 17 amino acids. The CDR3: CASSLTGGLAVYNEQFF. The CDR3 DNA follows: TGTGCCAGCTCACTTACGGGGGGGCTAGCGGTTTACAATGAGCAGTTCTTC.

The chain combines TRBV5-8 with TRBJ2-1; unclear D gene. The germline gives CDR1 SGHTS, CDR2 YDEGEE. This CDR3 contains 11 residues. Trimming cost V 4 bases and J 7 bases, with 6 bases left between them. CDR3 region: CASSRLNEQFF. The CDR3 DNA follows: TGTGCCAGCAGCCGGTTAAATGAGCAGTTCTTC.

The J gene is TRBJ2-2, the V gene TRBV5-1, with D possibly being TRBD1 (6 bases). Germline CDR1 is SGHRS and CDR2 is YFSETQ. Trimming cost V 3 bases and J 7 bases, with 13 bases left between them. This CDR3 comprises 14 residues. In DNA form, the CDR3 reads TGCGCCAGCAGCTCCACAGGGTTCGGCGGGGAGCTGTTTTTT. Encoded protein: CASSSTGFGGELFF.

The chain is built from TRBV19 and TRBJ2-5; D gene ambiguous. This CDR3 comprises 13 residues. Germline V gene lookup returns CDR1 LNHDA and CDR2 SQIVND (reference sequence). V lost 5 bases and J 3 bases, leaving 10 bases between the germline ends. The CDR3 bases are TGTGCCAGTAGTTGGGCAGAAAAAGAGACCCAGTACTTC. It encodes CASSWAEKETQYF.

This chain joins TRBV6-5 and TRBJ1-6, with no clear D. This CDR3 comprises 13 residues. Trimming left V 2 bases short and J 9 bases short, with 8 bases between. Germline V gene data show CDR1 as MNHEY and CDR2 as SVGAGI. In nucleotides, the CDR3 is TGTGCCAGCAGTTACCGGGGAGGTTCACCCCTCCACTTT. Amino acids: CASSYRGGSPLHF.

The chain combines TRBV10-3 with TRBJ1-2; D may be TRBD1 (6 bases). Germline CDR1 is ENHRY and CDR2 is SYGVKD. Trimming took off 2 bases at V and 8 bases at J, with 15 bases between the two ends. CDR3 length: 14 amino acids. Written as DNA, the CDR3 is TGTGCCATCAGTGAGCTACAGGGAGGGTCGGGCTACACCTTC. It translates to CAISELQGGSGYTF.

V usage is TRBV19 and J usage is TRBJ2-3; weak D call: TRBD1 (6 bases). Trimming shortened V by 4 bases and J by 7 bases, and 12 bases separated the two germline ends. CDR1 is LNHDA and CDR2 is SQIVND in the germline V gene (reference sequence). The CDR3 runs 13 residues. CDR3: CASSSQGWNTQYF. For the CDR3, the DNA is TGTGCCAGTAGTAGCCAGGGGTGGAATACGCAGTATTTT.

V gene TRBV9 combines with J gene TRBJ2-2; tentative D call: TRBD1 (8 bases). The CDR3 contains 16 residues. With 3 bases removed from V and 5 bases from J, the gap between germline ends came to 17 bases. The germline CDR1 and CDR2 sequences are SGDLS and YYNGEE. CDR3 bases: TGTGCCAGCAGCGCGCGGGGGACAGGCAGGACCGGGGAGCTGTTTTTT. It specifies CASSARGTGRTGELFF.

The J gene is TRBJ2-5, the V gene TRBV27; 9 positions match TRBD1. J was trimmed by 1 base and V by 0 bases; bases with no gene match: 6. The CDR3 spans 17 residues. CDR1 and CDR2 (germline): MNHEY, SMNVEV (reference sequence). CDR3 nucleotides: TGTGCCAGCAGTTTATCGCCCGGGACAGGGCGCCAAGAGACCCAGTACTTC. Translation: CASSLSPGTGRQETQYF.

The chain is built from TRBV5-6 and TRBJ1-2, with D uncertain. The V end lost 3 bases, the J end lost 4 bases, and 13 bases lay between the germline ends. Germline CDR1 is SGHDT and CDR2 is YYEEEE. This CDR3 has 14 amino acids. The DNA for the CDR3 is TGTGCCAGCAGCTCCGCGGGGAGTGGCTATGGCTACACCTTC. Translated: CASSSAGSGYGYTF. The full variable domain, in which reference TRBV5-6 and TRBJ1-2 provide the parts outside the CDR3, is DAGVTQSPTHLIKTRGQQVTLRCSPKSGHDTVSWYQQALGQGPQFIFQYYEEEERQRGNFPDRFSGHQFPNYSSELNVNALLLGDSALYLCASSSAGSGYGYTFGSGTRLTVV.

V usage is TRBV7-2 and J usage is TRBJ1-6, with 8 bases identical to TRBD1. V lost 6 bases, J lost 9 bases, and 4 bases stayed unmatched. The CDR3 loop spans 13 amino acids. Germline V gene lookup returns CDR1 SGHTA and CDR2 FQGNSA. The CDR3 DNA sequence: TGTGCCAGCAGTACAGGGGGGGTTTCACCCCTCCACTTT. Translating it yields CASSTGGVSPLHF.

The gene calls are TRBV27 and TRBJ2-6; the D is unclear. Germline V gene data show CDR1 as MNHEY and CDR2 as SMNVEV (reference sequence). Trimming took 3 bases from V and 0 from J, leaving 9 bases between them. The CDR3 totals 16 residues. Here the CDR3 reads CASSFDTSSGANVLTF. The CDR3 DNA follows: TGTGCCAGCAGTTTTGACACCTCCTCTGGGGCCAACGTCCTGACTTTC.

In its sample, this clone was seen once. J is TRBJ1-1 and V is TRBV28; 7 bases match TRBD1. V shed 4 bases and J 2 bases; nucleotides not matched to a gene: 7. The CDR3 extends over 15 amino acids. Germline CDR1 and CDR2: MDHEN and SYDVKM. The CDR3 loop reads CASSSVTGKNTEAFF. CDR3 DNA: TGTGCCAGCAGTTCCGTGACAGGGAAAAACACTGAAGCTTTCTTT.

This chain joins TRBV29-1 and TRBJ1-1; no clear D. The V gene's germline CDR1 is SQVTM and CDR2 ANQGSEA. The germline V and J ends were trimmed by 4 bases and 5 bases, with 11 bases remaining between them. This CDR3 has 12 amino acids. CDR3 in DNA: TGCAGCGTTGGGATAGCGAGGACTGAAGCTTTCTTT. This codes for CSVGIARTEAFF.

The gene calls are TRBV28 and TRBJ2-5; a possible D gene is TRBD1 (6 bases). Looked up from germline, CDR1 is MDHEN and CDR2 is SYDVKM. The CDR3 spans 15 residues. Between the trimmed V and J ends, which lost 6 bases and 1 base, there was a span of 15 bases. This chain's CDR3 is CASREARGRQETQYF. The CDR3 nucleotides read TGTGCCAGCAGGGAGGCCAGGGGCCGCCAAGAGACCCAGTACTTC.

The chain is built from TRBV6-5 and TRBJ2-2; perhaps TRBD2 as D (5 bases). V was shortened by 2 bases and J by 6 bases, with 16 bases between the two germline ends. This CDR3 region has 16 residues. From germline, CDR1 is MNHEY and CDR2 SVGAGI. CDR3 sequence: CASSYKTTMVAGELFF. Written as DNA, the CDR3 is TGTGCCAGCAGTTACAAGACTACCATGGTCGCCGGGGAGCTGTTTTTT.

This clone was picked up a small number of times. V usage is TRBV30 and J usage is TRBJ2-4, with TRBD2 identical over 7 bases. Germline trimming cut 3 bases from V and 1 base from J; bases unmatched to any gene: 6. Germline V gene lookup returns CDR1 GTSNPN and CDR2 SVGIG (reference sequence). The CDR3 consists of 15 residues. For the CDR3, the DNA is TGTGCCTGGAGGCCACCCGGGGGGGCCAAAAACATTCAGTACTTC. Its protein is CAWRPPGGAKNIQYF.

V gene TRBV7-2 combines with J gene TRBJ2-5; D call uncertain. The CDR3 contains 14 residues. Germline V gene data show CDR1 as SGHTA and CDR2 as FQGNSA. Trimming removed 1 base from V and 5 bases from J, with 11 bases in between. DNA for the CDR3: TGTGCCAGCAGCTTAGTGCAGGCCGCGGAGACCCAGTACTTC. Translation: CASSLVQAAETQYF.

This clone appeared a single time. The V gene is TRBV5-1, the J gene TRBJ1-4; the match to TRBD1 covers 7 bases. This CDR3 is 15 amino acids long. Germline CDR1 reads SGHRS; CDR2 reads YFSETQ. V gave up 3 bases and J gave up 7 bases; unmatched junction bases: 9. The CDR3 reads CASSWGDRVIEKLFF. The CDR3 coding sequence is TGCGCCAGCAGCTGGGGAGACAGGGTTATTGAAAAACTGTTTTTT.